Following are 27 T cell receptor beta chains from one sample sequenced in a study of Ad26.COV2.S vaccination and SARS-CoV-2 variants. Repertoires were generated with immunoSEQ multiplex PCR, while TCRdb's copy carries only in-frame clones and drops some. Here the sample spans 250,000 or so clones, roughly 87% being singletons. The sample's treatment: some 20 received Ad26.COV2.S at low or high dose, single or two shots; about 5 received placebo; per-sample allocation not given. The samples date from day 63 after the first vaccine or placebo injection. The material was peripheral blood, obtained in a trial of Ad26.COV2.S vaccine versus placebo. Every receptor here comes from a person aged 18-60 years who received the Ad26.COV2.S COVID-19 vaccine or a placebo.

This clone was seen a single time. The chain has TRBV5-6 and TRBJ2-7; D gene unclear. The V and J ends lost 0 bases and 2 bases respectively, with 9 bases between them. There are 14 residues in the CDR3. CDR1 and CDR2 (germline): SGHDT, YYEEEE. CDR3: CASSLVGVPYEQYF. The CDR3 DNA follows: TGTGCCAGCAGCTTGGTTGGGGTCCCCTACGAGCAGTACTTC. The variable domain in full, with the rest retrieved from reference TRBV5-6 and TRBJ2-7, is DAGVTQSPTHLIKTRGQQVTLRCSPKSGHDTVSWYQQALGQGPQFIFQYYEEEERQRGNFPDRFSGHQFPNYSSELNVNALLLGDSALYLCASSLVGVPYEQYFGPGTRLTVT.

Concerning this clone: This CDR3 is also generated by other DNA sequences in the sample. The chain has TRBV12-3 or TRBV12-4 and TRBJ2-5; D remains unclear. The CDR3 has 11 amino acids. V gave up 3 bases and J gave up 5 bases, with 4 bases separating them. The CDR3 bases are TGTGCCAGCAGTTTTGCGGAGACCCAGTACTTC. It encodes CASSFAETQYF.

The rearrangement uses TRBV19 and TRBJ1-1; D unresolved. The germline CDR1 and CDR2 sequences are LNHDA and SQIVND (reference sequence). The CDR3 covers 13 residues. V dropped 8 bases and J dropped 0 bases, with 10 bases sitting between them. The CDR3 bases are TGTGCCAGTTCGGTTCAGGTGAACACTGAAGCTTTCTTT. Its protein product is CASSVQVNTEAFF.

The chain is built from TRBV7-2 and TRBJ2-3; 7 bases are a match to TRBD2. The CDR3 runs to 16 residues. Trimming took 1 base from V and 3 from J; bases not matched to a gene: 7. CDR1 and CDR2 from the germline V gene are SGHTA and FQGNSA. CDR3 protein: CASSLVGGRWTDTQYF. CDR3 bases: TGTGCCAGCAGCTTAGTTGGCGGGAGATGGACAGATACGCAGTATTTT.

A single count supports this clone. The CDR3 loop is CASSLMRTGVGEQYF. The CDR3 DNA sequence: TGTGCCAGCAGCTTAATGAGGACAGGCGTCGGCGAGCAGTACTTC. The chain combines TRBV11-1 with TRBJ2-7; TRBD1 matches at 7 bases. The V gene end was trimmed by 2 bases and the J gene end by 6 bases; junction bases not matched to a gene: 10. Germline V gene lookup returns CDR1 SGHAT and CDR2 FQDESV (reference sequence). The CDR3 extends over 15 amino acids.

The chain joins TRBV5-4 to TRBJ1-4, with D unclear. Per germline, CDR1 SGHNT and CDR2 YYREEE (reference sequence). Trimming removed 4 bases from V and 3 bases from J, with 10 bases in between. The CDR3 is made up of 14 amino acids. In DNA, the CDR3 is TGTGCCAGCAGCCAGGAGGGTTCTAATGAAAAACTGTTTTTT. Residues: CASSQEGSNEKLFF.

The J gene is TRBJ2-1, the V gene TRBV24-1, with D possibly TRBD2 on 5 matching bases. V lost 6 bases to trimming and J lost 6 bases, with 14 bases between them. Germline V CDR1 and CDR2: KGHDR, SFDVKD. This CDR3 has 14 residues. The CDR3 DNA reads as TGTGCCACCAGTACTAGGCAGTTGGGCAATGAGCAGTTCTTC. It translates to CATSTRQLGNEQFF.

The rearrangement joins TRBV7-2 to TRBJ2-1; maybe TRBD2 (6 bases). This CDR3 contains 15 residues. Deletions cut 3 bases from V and 3 bases from J, with 12 bases between. CDR1 is SGHTA and CDR2 is FQGNSA in the germline V gene. CDR3 nucleotide sequence: TGTGCCAGCAGCTTGGTGGGTAGCGGCTACAATGAGCAGTTCTTC. It is translated as CASSLVGSGYNEQFF.

The chain is built from TRBV4-1 and TRBJ1-2; D not certain. CDR1 MGHRA and CDR2 YSYEKL come from the germline V gene. Trimming took 7 bases from V and 6 from J, leaving 21 bases between them. This CDR3 region has 15 residues. CDR3 loop: CASKVFPLSLHGYTF. The CDR3 nucleotides are TGCGCCAGCAAAGTATTCCCTTTAAGTTTACATGGCTACACCTTC.

This clone has just one count. The chain combines TRBV5-1 with TRBJ1-4, with 12 bases that match TRBD1. J was trimmed by 2 bases and V by 5 bases; bases with no gene match: 13. Germline V gene lookup returns CDR1 SGHRS and CDR2 YFSETQ. The CDR3 has 19 amino acids. The CDR3 sequence: CASRSPSGQGAPTNEKLFF. The CDR3 bases are TGCGCCAGCAGATCTCCGTCGGGACAGGGGGCGCCGACTAATGAAAAACTGTTTTTT.

The CDR3 spells CASSVLGAIGEKLFF. DNA of the CDR3: TGTGCCAGCAGCGTGCTGGGGGCAATAGGGGAAAAACTGTTTTTT. The rearrangement links TRBV9 to TRBJ1-4; the D gene is possibly TRBD1 (6 bases). The CDR3 consists of 15 residues. Germline CDR1 and CDR2: SGDLS and YYNGEE. The V and J ends lost 2 bases and 8 bases respectively, with 16 bases between them.

This clone was counted between two and nine times. This sequence joins TRBV18 and TRBJ1-2; 9 nucleotides agree with TRBD1. V was pared by 8 bases and J by 3 bases, with 10 bases of the junction left unmatched. The CDR3 is 15 residues long. The germline CDR1 and CDR2 sequences are KGHSH and LQKENI. CDR3 sequence reads: CASAMTGGHDYGYTF. The CDR3 coding sequence is TGTGCCAGCGCGATGACAGGGGGACACGACTATGGCTACACCTTC.

The V and J genes are TRBV15 and TRBJ2-5; D gene ambiguous. Trimming removed 1 base from V and 3 bases from J, with 6 bases in between. The CDR3 contains 13 residues. From germline, CDR1 is LNHNV and CDR2 YYDKDF (reference sequence). CDR3 nucleotides: TGTGCCACCAGCAGAGTTCTAAAAGAGACCCAGTACTTC. Its translation is CATSRVLKETQYF.

The chain recombines TRBV12-3 or TRBV12-4 with TRBJ1-3, with no clear D. The CDR3 consists of 12 residues. The V end lost 10 bases, the J end lost 0 bases, and 7 bases lay between the germline ends. CDR3 in DNA: TGTGCCAACAAGCGCTCTGGAAACACCATATATTTT. As protein: CANKRSGNTIYF.

J is TRBJ2-2 and V is TRBV4-3; maybe TRBD2 (6 bases). CDR1 and CDR2 from the germline V gene are LGHNA and YSLEER. V gave up 7 bases and J gave up 1 base, with 16 bases separating them. The CDR3 is 16 residues long. In nucleotides, the CDR3 is TGCGCCAGCACCGGAAAGGCGGGAAAGAACACCGGGGAGCTGTTTTTT. Amino acid sequence: CASTGKAGKNTGELFF.

This clone appeared a few times. The V call is TRBV13, the J call TRBJ1-1, with 11 nucleotides matching TRBD1. CDR3 size: 16 residues. From germline, CDR1 is PRHDT and CDR2 FYEKMQ (reference sequence). V lost 3 bases and J lost 1; bases outside the gene matches: 4. CDR3 region: CASSFTGTGGNTEAFF. CDR3 bases: TGTGCCAGCAGCTTTACCGGGACAGGGGGGAACACTGAAGCTTTCTTT.

This sequence joins TRBV30 and TRBJ1-2; D ambiguous. This CDR3 spans 11 amino acids. Per the germline V gene, CDR1 is GTSNPN and CDR2 is SVGIG (reference sequence). The germline V and J ends were trimmed by 2 bases and 8 bases, with 9 bases remaining between them. The CDR3 is CAWSLGSGYTF. The CDR3 DNA reads as TGTGCCTGGAGTCTCGGCTCGGGCTACACCTTC.

The chain recombines TRBV6-2 or TRBV6-3 with TRBJ2-3; D is uncertain. Germline V gene lookup returns CDR1 MNHEY and CDR2 SVGEGT. V dropped 0 bases and J dropped 0 bases, with 10 bases sitting between them. The CDR3 spans 16 residues. CDR3: CASSYSRRPSTDTQYF. Written as DNA, the CDR3 is TGTGCCAGCAGTTACTCAAGGCGGCCCAGCACAGATACGCAGTATTTT.

The chain couples TRBV30 to TRBJ1-1; no definite D call. Germline V gives CDR1 GTSNPN, CDR2 SVGIG (reference sequence). The CDR3 extends over 14 amino acids. The V end lost 3 bases, the J end lost 1 base, and 12 bases lay between the germline ends. The CDR3 nucleotides are TGTGCCTGGAGACCACCCCCCGGGAACACTGAAGCTTTCTTT. Protein sequence: CAWRPPPGNTEAFF.

The rearrangement uses TRBV3-1 (or the pseudogene TRBV3-2) and TRBJ1-2; D perhaps matches TRBD1 (6 bases). The V gene's germline CDR1 is LGHDT and CDR2 YNNKEL (reference sequence). V was pared by 0 bases and J by 5 bases, with 13 bases between. This CDR3 region has 15 residues. This CDR3 reads CASSQDQNRAYGYTF. The CDR3 bases are TGTGCCAGCAGCCAAGATCAAAACAGGGCTTATGGCTACACCTTC.

J is TRBJ1-1 and V is TRBV2; no definite D call. The V gene's germline CDR1 is SNHLY and CDR2 FYNNEI. Trimming left V 6 bases short and J 6 bases short, with 14 bases between. This CDR3 is built from 13 residues. CDR3 coding DNA: TGTGCCAGCAGCTTCTCCGGGAAGGCTGAAGCTTTCTTT. It encodes CASSFSGKAEAFF.

V usage is TRBV6-5 and J usage is TRBJ2-3, with D hard to call. Germline V CDR1 and CDR2: MNHEY, SVGAGI. The germline V and J ends were trimmed by 6 bases and 2 bases, with 12 bases remaining between them. This CDR3 comprises 14 residues. CDR3 in DNA: TGTGCCAGCAGCCCGTACCCTTTCACAGATACGCAGTATTTT. Amino acid sequence: CASSPYPFTDTQYF.

The genes are TRBV11-2 and TRBJ2-2; the D is unclear. The V end lost 6 bases, the J end lost 7 bases, and 12 bases lay between the germline ends. CDR3 length equals 13 residues. The germline V gene has CDR1 SGHAT and CDR2 FQNNGV. The CDR3, as DNA: TGTGCCAGCAGTTTTGATGTTGGCGGGGAGCTGTTTTTT. Translation: CASSFDVGGELFF.

In its sample, this clone was seen once. The chain recombines TRBV5-4 with TRBJ1-2, with 8 bases aligning to TRBD1. Germline V CDR1 and CDR2: SGHNT, YYREEE (reference sequence). The CDR3 loop spans 15 amino acids. V shed 1 base, J shed 3 bases, and the junction held 5 bases outside the gene matches. CDR3 region: CASSLISGGDYGYTF. CDR3 DNA sequence: TGTGCCAGCAGCTTGATTTCAGGGGGCGACTATGGCTACACCTTC.

This clone has more than one count but fewer than ten. J is TRBJ1-5 and V is TRBV4-3; D is unresolved. The length of the CDR3 is 13 residues. Trimming took off 1 base at V and 6 bases at J, with 7 bases between the two ends. The germline V gene encodes CDR1 LGHNA and CDR2 YSLEER. This chain's CDR3 is CASSQAVSQPQHF. The CDR3 DNA reads TGCGCCAGCAGCCAAGCCGTAAGTCAGCCCCAGCATTTT.

In nucleotides, the CDR3 is TGCGCCAGCAGCCGAGAACGGCTGGGACTAGCGAGATACAATGAGCAGTTCTTC. It specifies CASSRERLGLARYNEQFF. The chain recombines TRBV4-3 with TRBJ2-1, with TRBD2 matching 10 bases. In germline, CDR1 is LGHNA, CDR2 YSLEER. The CDR3 sequence is 18 residues long. V shed 4 bases and J 4 bases; nucleotides not matched to a gene: 13.

The chain has TRBV5-1 and TRBJ1-1, with TRBD1 identical over 10 bases. This CDR3 has 14 amino acids. J was trimmed by 7 bases and V by 0 bases; bases with no gene match: 3. The germline CDR1 and CDR2 sequences are SGHRS and YFSETQ. As DNA, the CDR3 is TGCGCCAGCAGCTTGGCGGGACAGGGGCTTGAAGCTTTCTTT. This codes for CASSLAGQGLEAFF.